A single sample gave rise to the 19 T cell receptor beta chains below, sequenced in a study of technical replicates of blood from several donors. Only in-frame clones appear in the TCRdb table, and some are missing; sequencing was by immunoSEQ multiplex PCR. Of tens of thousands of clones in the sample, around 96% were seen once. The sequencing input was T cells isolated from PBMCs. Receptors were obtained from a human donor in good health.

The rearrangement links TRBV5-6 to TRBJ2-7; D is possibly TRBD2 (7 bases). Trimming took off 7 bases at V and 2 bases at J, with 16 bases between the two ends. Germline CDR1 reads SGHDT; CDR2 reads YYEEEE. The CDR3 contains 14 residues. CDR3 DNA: TGTGCCAGCGCCGAGGGGGGGTTGGCCTACGAGCAGTACTTC. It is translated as CASAEGGLAYEQYF. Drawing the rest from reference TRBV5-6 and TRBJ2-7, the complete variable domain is DAGVTQSPTHLIKTRGQQVTLRCSPKSGHDTVSWYQQALGQGPQFIFQYYEEEERQRGNFPDRFSGHQFPNYSSELNVNALLLGDSALYLCASAEGGLAYEQYFGPGTRLTVT.

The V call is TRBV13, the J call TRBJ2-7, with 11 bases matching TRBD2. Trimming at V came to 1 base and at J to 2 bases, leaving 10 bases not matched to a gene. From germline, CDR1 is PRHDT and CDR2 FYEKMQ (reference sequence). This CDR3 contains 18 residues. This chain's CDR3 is CASSLEGRLAGGTYEQYF. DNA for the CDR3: TGTGCCAGCAGCTTAGAGGGCCGGCTAGCGGGAGGAACCTACGAGCAGTACTTC.

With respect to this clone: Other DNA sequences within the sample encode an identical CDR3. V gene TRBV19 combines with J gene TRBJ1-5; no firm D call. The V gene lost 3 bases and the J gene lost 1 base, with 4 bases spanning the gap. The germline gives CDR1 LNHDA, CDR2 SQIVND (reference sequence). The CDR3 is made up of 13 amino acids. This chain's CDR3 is CASSMASNQPQHF. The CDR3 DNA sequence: TGTGCCAGTAGTATGGCCAGCAATCAGCCCCAGCATTTT.

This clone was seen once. CDR3 nucleotides: TGTGCCAGCAGTTACGGCAGAAGTAGCACAGATACGCAGTATTTT. This translates into CASSYGRSSTDTQYF. This rearrangement joins TRBV6-5 to TRBJ2-3; D is undetermined. Trimming removed 2 bases from V and 0 bases from J, with 9 bases in between. The CDR3 loop spans 15 amino acids. CDR1 is MNHEY, CDR2 SVGAGI, per germline.

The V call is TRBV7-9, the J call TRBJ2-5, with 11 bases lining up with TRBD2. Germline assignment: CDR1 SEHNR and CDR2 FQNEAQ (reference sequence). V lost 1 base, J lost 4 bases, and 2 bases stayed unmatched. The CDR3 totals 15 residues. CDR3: CASSLVGLAGETQYF. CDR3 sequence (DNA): TGTGCCAGCAGCTTAGTAGGACTAGCGGGAGAGACCCAGTACTTC.

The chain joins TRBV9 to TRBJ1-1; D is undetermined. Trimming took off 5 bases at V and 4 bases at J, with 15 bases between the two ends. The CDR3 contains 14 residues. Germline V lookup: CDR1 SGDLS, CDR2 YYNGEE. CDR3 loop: CASSRSSGGTEAFF. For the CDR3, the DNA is TGTGCCAGCAGTCGCAGTAGCGGAGGCACTGAAGCTTTCTTT.

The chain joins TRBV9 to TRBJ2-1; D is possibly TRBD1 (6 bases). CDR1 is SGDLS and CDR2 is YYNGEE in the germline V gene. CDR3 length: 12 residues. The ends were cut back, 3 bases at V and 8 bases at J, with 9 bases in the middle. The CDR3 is CASSARGDEQFF. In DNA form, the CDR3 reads TGTGCCAGCAGCGCCAGGGGCGATGAGCAGTTCTTC.

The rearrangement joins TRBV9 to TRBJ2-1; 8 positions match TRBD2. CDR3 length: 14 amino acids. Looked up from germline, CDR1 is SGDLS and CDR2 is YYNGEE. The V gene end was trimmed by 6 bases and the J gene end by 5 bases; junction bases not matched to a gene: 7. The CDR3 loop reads CASNSGRAHNEQFF. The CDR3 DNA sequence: TGTGCCAGCAATTCCGGGAGGGCCCACAATGAGCAGTTCTTC. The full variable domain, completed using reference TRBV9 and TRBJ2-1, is DSGVTQTPKHLITATGQRVTLRCSPRSGDLSVYWYQQSLDQGLQFLIQYYNGEERAKGNILERFSAQQFPDLHSELNLSSLELGDSALYFCASNSGRAHNEQFFGPGTRLTVL.

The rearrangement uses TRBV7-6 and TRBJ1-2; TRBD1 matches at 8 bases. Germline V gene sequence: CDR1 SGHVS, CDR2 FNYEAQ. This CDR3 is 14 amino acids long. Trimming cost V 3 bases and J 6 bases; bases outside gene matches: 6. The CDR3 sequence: CASSLTGAEDGYTF. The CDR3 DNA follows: TGTGCCAGCAGCTTGACAGGGGCTGAGGATGGCTACACCTTC.

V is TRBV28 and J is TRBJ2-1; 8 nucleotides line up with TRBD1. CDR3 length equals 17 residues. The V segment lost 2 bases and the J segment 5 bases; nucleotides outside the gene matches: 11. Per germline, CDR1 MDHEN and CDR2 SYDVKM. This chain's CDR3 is CASSLTLSGQVNNEQFF. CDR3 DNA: TGTGCCAGCAGTTTAACCCTTTCGGGACAGGTCAACAATGAGCAGTTCTTC.

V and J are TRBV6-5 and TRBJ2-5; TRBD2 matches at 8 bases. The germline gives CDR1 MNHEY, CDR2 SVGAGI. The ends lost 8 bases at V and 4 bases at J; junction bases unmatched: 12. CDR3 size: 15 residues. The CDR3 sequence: CASGKSGSLRETQYF. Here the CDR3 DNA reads TGTGCCAGCGGAAAAAGCGGGAGCCTTCGAGAGACCCAGTACTTC.

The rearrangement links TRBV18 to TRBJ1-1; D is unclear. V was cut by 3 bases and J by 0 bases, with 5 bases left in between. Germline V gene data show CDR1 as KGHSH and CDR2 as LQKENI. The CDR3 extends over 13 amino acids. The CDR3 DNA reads TGTGCCAGCTCACCTTACTTGAACACTGAAGCTTTCTTT. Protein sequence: CASSPYLNTEAFF. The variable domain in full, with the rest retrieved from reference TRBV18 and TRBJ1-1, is NAGVMQNPRHLVRRRGQEARLRCSPMKGHSHVYWYRQLPEEGLKFMVYLQKENIIDESGMPKERFSAEFPKEGPSILRIQQVVRGDSAAYFCASSPYLNTEAFFGQGTRLTVV.

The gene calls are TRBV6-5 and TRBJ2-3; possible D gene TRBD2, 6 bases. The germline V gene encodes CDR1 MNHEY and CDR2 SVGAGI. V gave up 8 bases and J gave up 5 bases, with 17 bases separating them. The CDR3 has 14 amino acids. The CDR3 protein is CASRDGRELDTQYF. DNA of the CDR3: TGTGCCAGCCGGGACGGACGGGAGTTAGATACGCAGTATTTT.

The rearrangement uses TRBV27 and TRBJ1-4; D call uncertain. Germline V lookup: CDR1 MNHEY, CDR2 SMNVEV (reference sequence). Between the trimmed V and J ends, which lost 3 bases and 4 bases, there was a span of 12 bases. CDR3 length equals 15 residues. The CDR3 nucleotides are TGTGCCAGCAGTTTGGTAGCCTGGCATAATGAAAAACTGTTTTTT. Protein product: CASSLVAWHNEKLFF.

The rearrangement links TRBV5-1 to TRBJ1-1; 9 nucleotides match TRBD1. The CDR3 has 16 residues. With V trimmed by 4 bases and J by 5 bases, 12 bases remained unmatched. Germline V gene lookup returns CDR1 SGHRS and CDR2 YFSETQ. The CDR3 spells CASSLERTGVWTEAFF. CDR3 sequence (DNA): TGCGCCAGCAGCCTAGAACGGACAGGGGTTTGGACTGAAGCTTTCTTT.

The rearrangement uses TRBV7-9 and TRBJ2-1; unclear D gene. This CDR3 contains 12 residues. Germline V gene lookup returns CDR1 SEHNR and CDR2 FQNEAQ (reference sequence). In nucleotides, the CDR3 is TGTTCCTGTGGTAGAGGTCCCGATGAGCAGTTCTTC. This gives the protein CSCGRGPDEQFF.

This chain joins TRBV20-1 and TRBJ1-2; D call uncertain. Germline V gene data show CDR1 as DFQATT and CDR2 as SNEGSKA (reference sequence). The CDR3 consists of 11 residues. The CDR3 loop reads CTLRQIDGYTF. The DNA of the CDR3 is TGCACCTTGAGGCAAATAGACGGCTACACCTTC.

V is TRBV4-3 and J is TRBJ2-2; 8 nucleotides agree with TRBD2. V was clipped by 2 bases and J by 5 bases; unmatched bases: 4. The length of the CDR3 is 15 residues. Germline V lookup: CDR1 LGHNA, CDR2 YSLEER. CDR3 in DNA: TGCGCCAGCAGCCAAAGCGGGAGTGGGACCGGGGAGCTGTTTTTT. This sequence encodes CASSQSGSGTGELFF.

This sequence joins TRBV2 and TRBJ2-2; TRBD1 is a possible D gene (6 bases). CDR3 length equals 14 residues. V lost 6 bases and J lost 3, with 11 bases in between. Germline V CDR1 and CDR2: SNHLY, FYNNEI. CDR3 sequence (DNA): TGTGCCAGCAGACGGGACATAGACACCGGGGAGCTGTTTTTT. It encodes CASRRDIDTGELFF.